A selection of T cell receptor beta chains follows, all from one sample in a study of T-cell reconstitution after alpha-beta-depleted transplantation in children. TCRdb re-analysed the PCR reads in MiXCR, keeping a single row per CDR3 protein. The table lists about 200,000 distinct CDR3 sequences, approximately 7% of them singletons. The starting material was PBMCs, obtained before TCRalphabeta/CD19-depleted stem cell transplant. Receptors originate from a boy aged 2 to 9 with acute lymphoblastic leukemia, due to receive a stem cell transplant. CDR3s include the opening cysteine and the closing phenylalanine or tryptophan. The D gene is left open where the match is weak. Rows may omit the clone size; those that give it use once, few, many or a size class.

>TRBD1|TRBJ2-5|once|TRBV7-9
CASSPEGQGPETQYF
TGTGCCAGCAGCCCTGAAGGACAGGGGCCGGAGACCCAGTACTTC
>-|TRBJ1-1|many|TRBV19
CASKGITEAFF
TGTGCCAGTAAAGGGATCACTGAAGCTTTCTTT
>TRBD1|TRBJ2-7|many|TRBV27
CASSSRGSYEQYF
TGTGCCAGCAGTTCCAGGGGGAGCTACGAGCAGTACTTC
>TRBD1|TRBJ2-7|many|TRBV18
CASSLYGQGEIEQYF
TGTGCCAGCTCACTCTATGGACAGGGTGAAATCGAGCAGTACTTC
>TRBD1|TRBJ1-2|-|TRBV25-1
CASRGEGQLYGYTF
TGTGCCAGCAGGGGTGAGGGACAGCTCTATGGCTACACCTTC
>-|TRBJ2-6|few|TRBV10-3
CAIRNEAGANVLTF
TGTGCCATCAGGAATGAAGCTGGGGCCAACGTCCTGACTTTC
>TRBD1|TRBJ2-1|many|TRBV7-2
CASSLLGTGPNEQFF
TGTGCCAGCAGCCTCTTGGGGACAGGGCCCAATGAGCAGTTCTTC
>TRBD2|TRBJ2-7|few|TRBV11-2
CASSLGLAGVGEQYF
TGTGCCAGCAGCCTAGGACTAGCGGGAGTTGGGGAGCAGTACTTC
>-|TRBJ2-5|many|TRBV28
CASSRDNYQETQYF
TGTGCCAGCAGTAGGGACAACTACCAAGAGACCCAGTACTTC
>TRBD1|TRBJ1-6|many|TRBV6-2/TRBV6-3
CASRTGEHSPLHF
TGTGCCAGCAGGACAGGGGAACATTCACCCCTCCACTTT
>TRBD1|TRBJ1-6|many|TRBV27
CASRTGESPLHF
TGTGCCAGCCGGACAGGAGAATCACCCCTCCACTTT
>TRBD1|TRBJ1-6|many|TRBV12-3/TRBV12-4
CASSSIQGAGSPLHF
TGTGCCAGCAGTTCCATACAGGGGGCAGGATCACCCCTCCACTTT
>-|TRBJ2-1|-|TRBV9
CASSAGLLNEQFF
TGTGCCAGCAGCGCAGGACTGCTCAATGAGCAGTTCTTC
>TRBD1|TRBJ2-7|many|TRBV20-1
CSARPGQAFFYEQYF
TGCAGTGCTAGACCGGGACAGGCCTTCTTCTACGAGCAGTACTTC
>TRBD2|TRBJ2-1|-|TRBV20-1
CCAPPLLAGGINEQFF
TGCTGCGCTCCCCCCCTACTAGCGGGGGGTATCAATGAGCAGTTCTTC
>-|TRBJ2-2|many|TRBV21-1
CASSKKGQGCTGELFF
TGTGCCAGCAGCAAAAAAGGACAGGGGTGCACCGGGGAGCTGTTTTTT
>TRBD1|TRBJ2-7|few|TRBV2
CASSEMSGQNEQYF
TGTGCCAGCAGTGAAATGTCGGGACAGAACGAGCAGTACTTC
>TRBD1|TRBJ2-6|many|TRBV28
CASSLPGTGVSGANVLTF
TGTGCCAGCAGTCTTCCCGGGACAGGTGTCTCTGGGGCCAACGTCCTGACTTTC
>TRBD2|TRBJ2-3|many|TRBV5-5
CASSLMAGGVDTQYF
TGTGCCAGCAGCCTGATGGCGGGAGGAGTGGATACGCAGTATTTT
>TRBD2|TRBJ2-2|many|TRBV5-1
CASTPRREFGELFF
TGCGCCAGCACCCCCAGGCGGGAGTTCGGGGAGCTGTTTTTT
>-|TRBJ2-1|few|TRBV6-5
CASSTGGGYNEQFF
TGTGCCAGCAGTACAGGGGGGGGATACAATGAGCAGTTCTTC
>-|TRBJ2-7|many|TRBV3-1
CASSSIYEQYF
TGTGCCAGCAGCTCCATCTACGAGCAGTACTTC
>-|TRBJ2-3|-|TRBV6-2/TRBV6-3
CASSYPITDTQYF
TGTGCCAGCAGTTATCCGATCACAGATACGCAGTATTTT
>-|TRBJ2-7|-|TRBV18
CASSPYFGGLTYEQYF
TGTGCCAGCTCCCCTTATTTCGGGGGCCTTACGTACGAGCAGTACTTC
>TRBD1|TRBJ2-1|many|TRBV11-2
CASSTLGQGYNEQFF
TGTGCCAGCAGCACTCTAGGACAGGGATACAATGAGCAGTTCTTC
>-|TRBJ2-1|few|TRBV7-8
CASSSAGPGDNEQFF
TGTGCCAGCAGCTCCGCGGGCCCCGGGGACAATGAGCAGTTCTTC
>TRBD1|TRBJ2-7|many|TRBV18
CASSPEQGAPPEQYF
TGTGCCAGCTCCCCCGAACAGGGGGCGCCGCCCGAGCAGTACTTC
>TRBD2|TRBJ2-1|many|TRBV27
CASSLSGTRAHEQFF
TGTGCCAGCAGTTTGTCCGGGACTAGAGCACATGAGCAGTTCTTC
>-|TRBJ1-1|many|TRBV3-1
CASSQHNRRGGATEAFF
TGTGCCAGCAGCCAACATAACAGGAGAGGTGGGGCCACTGAAGCTTTCTTT
>-|TRBJ2-1|many|TRBV20-1
CSAWGTSSSYNEQFF
TGCAGTGCCTGGGGAACGTCTAGCTCCTACAATGAGCAGTTCTTC
>-|TRBJ1-4|few|TRBV5-1
CASSLWGQDNEKLFF
TGCGCCAGCAGCTTGTGGGGCCAAGATAATGAAAAACTGTTTTTT
>-|TRBJ2-7|many|TRBV12-3/TRBV12-4
CASSFHEFYEQYF
TGTGCCAGCAGTTTCCACGAGTTTTACGAGCAGTACTTC
>TRBD1|TRBJ2-3|many|TRBV24-1
CATSESGTGFVDTQYF
TGTGCCACCAGTGAATCCGGGACAGGGTTTGTGGATACGCAGTATTTT
>-|TRBJ2-3|many|TRBV20-1
CSASKGGANTDTQYF
TGCAGTGCTAGTAAAGGCGGGGCGAACACAGATACGCAGTATTTT
>-|TRBJ1-3|many|TRBV15
CATSSQGSGNTIYF
TGTGCCACCAGCAGCCAGGGCTCTGGAAACACCATATATTTT
>-|TRBJ2-7|-|TRBV5-5
CASSSLLGASPYEQYF
TGTGCCAGCAGCTCCCTACTAGGAGCATCCCCCTACGAGCAGTACTTC
>-|TRBJ1-1|-|TRBV5-1
CASYYAPFSALMNTEAFF
TGCGCCAGCTATTATGCCCCCTTCAGTGCCCTCATGAACACTGAAGCTTTCTTT
>TRBD1|TRBJ2-1|many|TRBV4-2
CASSRSTDGQGAADEQFF
TGTGCCAGCAGCCGATCGACCGACGGACAGGGAGCGGCAGATGAGCAGTTCTTC
>TRBD2|TRBJ2-1|few|TRBV7-2
CASIWGLAGADEQFF
TGTGCCAGCATCTGGGGACTAGCGGGGGCGGATGAGCAGTTCTTC
>TRBD1|TRBJ2-2|many|TRBV28
CASKHDRVGGELFF
TGTGCCAGCAAACATGACAGGGTAGGCGGGGAGCTGTTTTTT
>-|TRBJ2-7|many|TRBV2
CASSPLEQWSYEQYF
TGTGCCAGCAGTCCCTTGGAACAATGGTCCTACGAGCAGTACTTC
>-|TRBJ2-3|few|TRBV6-2/TRBV6-3
CASSSRAIFSDTQYF
TGTGCCAGCAGTTCCCGGGCGATATTTTCAGATACGCAGTATTTT
>TRBD2|TRBJ2-1|many|TRBV7-9
CASSRGTSAHNEQFF
TGTGCCAGCAGCCGAGGGACTAGCGCCCACAATGAGCAGTTCTTC
>-|TRBJ2-7|many|TRBV18
CASSPELSYEQYF
TGTGCCAGCTCACCAGAGCTTAGCTACGAGCAGTACTTC
>TRBD2|TRBJ2-7|few|TRBV5-1
CASSSDLAGGREQYF
TGCGCCAGCAGCTCCGACCTAGCGGGGGGGCGCGAGCAGTACTTC
>-|TRBJ1-3|many|TRBV28
CASSPGTTGNTIYF
TGTGCCAGCAGTCCCGGGACGACTGGAAACACCATATATTTT
>TRBD2|TRBJ2-3|many|TRBV7-7
CASSLGAGGENTQYF
TGTGCCAGCAGCCTCGGAGCGGGAGGGGAGAATACGCAGTATTTT
>-|TRBJ1-1|-|TRBV7-6
CASSARRISTEAFF
TGTGCCAGCAGCGCGCGCCGTATTTCCACTGAAGCTTTCTTT
>TRBD1|TRBJ2-1|few|TRBV15
CATSADRAPYNEQFF
TGTGCCACCAGCGCAGACAGGGCCCCCTACAATGAGCAGTTCTTC
>-|TRBJ1-5|many|TRBV28
CASTLALGASQPQHF
TGTGCCAGCACCCTGGCGTTGGGGGCGAGTCAGCCCCAGCATTTT
>TRBD2|TRBJ2-1|many|TRBV5-6
CASSRALGREVILEQFF
TGTGCCAGCAGCCGCGCGTTGGGGCGGGAGGTAATTTTAGAGCAGTTCTTC
>TRBD1|TRBJ2-1|many|TRBV5-1
CASSPEVGQGAEVQFF
TGCGCCAGCAGCCCGGAGGTCGGACAGGGGGCGGAAGTGCAGTTCTTC
>-|TRBJ1-1|few|TRBV29-1
CSVKMNTEAFF
TGCAGCGTTAAAATGAACACTGAAGCTTTCTTT